This T cell receptor (beta chain) was recorded in a study of shared clonotypes between healthy human individuals. A remark on this clone: Its antigen remains unidentified.

Findings of the study overall: Depth of sequencing was expected to influence donor clonotype sharing. The low donor count limited represented genetic and exposure-history diversity.

Every donor, a Caucasian adult, lived in Nashville, Tennessee. The length of the CDR3 is 13 residues. CDR1 and CDR2 (germline): LNHDA, SQIVND (reference sequence). Trimming cost V 3 bases and J 10 bases, with 15 bases left between them. Method: immunoSEQ multiplex PCR; TCRdb's copy keeps in-frame clones and lacks some. This table holds roughly 100,000 clones, roughly 70% found once. The source of this sequence is a woman aged 25 to 39 in good health. The rearrangement uses TRBV19 and TRBJ1-1; tentative D call: TRBD1 (5 bases). Sequencing was done on a sample of memory CD8+ T cells sorted from blood. The subset here: CD45RO+ cells pooled with CCR7-negative TemRA cells. CDR3 DNA: TGTGCCAGTAGTATTGTAGGGACCCCCGGAGCTTTCTTT. Its protein is CASSIVGTPGAFF.